The 32 T cell receptor beta chains in this list originate from one sample, sequenced in a study of cytomegalovirus exposure and HLA in healthy donors. PCR used 60 Vbeta primers and 13 Jbeta primers. Method: immunoSEQ multiplex PCR; TCRdb's copy keeps in-frame clones and lacks some. Of over 200,000 clones in the sample, more than 75% were seen once. Material for sequencing was PBMCs. Every receptor here comes from a human donor in good health.

The V gene is TRBV7-8, the J gene TRBJ2-5; D is perhaps TRBD2 (6 bases). This CDR3 is 17 amino acids long. Trimming took 0 bases from V and 2 from J, leaving 16 bases between them. The V gene's germline CDR1 is SGHVS and CDR2 FQNEAQ. CDR3 sequence (DNA): TGTGCCAGCAGCTTAGCGCTAACGGGAGCGGTTCAAGAGACCCAGTACTTC. Protein: CASSLALTGAVQETQYF.

This CDR3 reads CASTTQQGRNTEAFF. The CDR3 coding sequence is TGCGCCAGCACCACACAACAGGGGAGGAACACTGAAGCTTTCTTT. V and J are TRBV5-1 and TRBJ1-1, with TRBD1 matching 7 bases. The ends lost 6 bases at V and 1 base at J; junction bases unmatched: 9. The CDR3 consists of 15 residues. The V gene's germline CDR1 is SGHRS and CDR2 YFSETQ.

The genes are TRBV7-2 and TRBJ2-7; TRBD1 aligns across 12 bases. V lost 4 bases, J lost 4 bases, and 8 bases stayed unmatched. The CDR3 contains 16 residues. Looked up from germline, CDR1 is SGHTA and CDR2 is FQGNSA. The CDR3 loop reads CASSSRGTGGGYEQYF. CDR3 nucleotides: TGTGCCAGCAGCTCACGCGGGACAGGGGGCGGGTACGAGCAGTACTTC.

V gene TRBV30 combines with J gene TRBJ1-1; 7 nucleotides agree with TRBD1. Germline lookup yields CDR1 GTSNPN and CDR2 SVGIG (reference sequence). The junction had 9 bases not matched to a gene; V was cut back by 5 bases and J by 3 bases. The CDR3 length is 14 residues. CDR3 nucleotides: TGTGCCTGGCAGGGGGGAGTTGGTTACACTGAAGCTTTCTTT. The encoded protein is CAWQGGVGYTEAFF. Complete variable domain (other parts from reference TRBV30 and TRBJ1-1): SQTIHQWPATLVQPVGSPLSLECTVEGTSNPNLYWYRQAAGRGLQLLFYSVGIGQISSEVPQNLSASRPQDRQFILSSKKLLLSDSGFYLCAWQGGVGYTEAFFGQGTRLTVV.

The gene calls are TRBV4-1 and TRBJ2-7, with D maybe TRBD1 (6 bases). This CDR3 contains 15 residues. Trimming removed 1 base from V and 2 bases from J, with 12 bases in between. In germline, CDR1 is MGHRA, CDR2 YSYEKL. This CDR3 is CASSQVRTATYEQYF. CDR3 DNA sequence: TGCGCCAGCAGCCAAGTGAGGACAGCAACCTACGAGCAGTACTTC.

The J gene is TRBJ1-1, the V gene TRBV6-1; D ambiguous. CDR3 length: 14 residues. The V end was cut by 8 bases, the J end by 2 bases, with 15 bases between. CDR1 is MNHNS, CDR2 SASEGT, per germline. The CDR3 region is CASSQAGTNTEAFF. CDR3 sequence (DNA): TGTGCCAGCTCCCAAGCAGGTACCAACACTGAAGCTTTCTTT.

This chain connects TRBV4-1 to TRBJ1-2, with 8 nucleotides matching TRBD1. Trimming cost V 0 bases and J 8 bases; bases outside gene matches: 2. This CDR3 region has 13 residues. Germline CDR1 is MGHRA and CDR2 is YSYEKL. DNA for the CDR3: TGCGCCAGCAGCCAAGAGGACAGGGACGGCTACACCTTC. It codes for CASSQEDRDGYTF.

The rearrangement joins TRBV9 to TRBJ2-7; D is perhaps TRBD2 (5 bases). Germline lookup yields CDR1 SGDLS and CDR2 YYNGEE. V lost 0 bases and J lost 3, with 10 bases in between. This CDR3 is built from 14 residues. The CDR3 coding sequence is TGTGCCAGCAGCGTAGGTTCTAGCAGCTACGAGCAGTACTTC. Protein: CASSVGSSSYEQYF.

The chain carries TRBV4-1 and TRBJ2-7; 8 bases are shared with TRBD2. Germline-derived CDR1 and CDR2 are MGHRA and YSYEKL. The CDR3 consists of 21 residues. Trimming at V came to 4 bases and at J to 5 bases, leaving 28 bases not matched to a gene. CDR3 nucleotide sequence: TGCGCCAGCAGCCCATTTCGTTTCCGGGGTAAGGAGCGGGAGCGCGGGAACGAGCAGTACTTC. Its protein is CASSPFRFRGKERERGNEQYF.

This chain joins TRBV7-2 and TRBJ1-1; a possible D gene is TRBD1 (6 bases). Germline CDR1 SGHTA, CDR2 FQGNSA. V was shortened by 5 bases and J by 4 bases, with 17 bases between the two germline ends. The CDR3 spans 15 residues. DNA of the CDR3: TGTGCCAGCAGCCTGGGACACCGGGTTGGCACTGAAGCTTTCTTT. Translated: CASSLGHRVGTEAFF.

The chain combines TRBV18 with TRBJ2-7, with 10 bases fitting TRBD2. V gave up 5 bases and J gave up 7 bases; unmatched junction bases: 11. Germline V gene data show CDR1 as KGHSH and CDR2 as LQKENI. This CDR3 region has 15 residues. The CDR3 region is CASSGSSGGRGEQYF. CDR3 in DNA: TGTGCCAGCTCAGGATCTAGCGGGGGCCGAGGAGAGCAGTACTTC.

The chain links TRBV5-5 to TRBJ2-5; TRBD2 agrees at 13 bases. Germline CDR1 is SGHKS and CDR2 is YYEKEE (reference sequence). Losses at the gene ends were 4 bases for V and 5 bases for J; bases not matched to a gene: 11. The CDR3 is made up of 17 amino acids. The CDR3 bases are TGTGCCAGCAGCAAGATGGTCCGGACTAGCGGGAGTGAGACCCAGTACTTC. Encoded protein: CASSKMVRTSGSETQYF.

This sequence joins TRBV5-1 and TRBJ1-2; D perhaps matches TRBD1 (5 bases). Germline V gene lookup returns CDR1 SGHRS and CDR2 YFSETQ. The CDR3 covers 16 residues. The V end lost 1 base, the J end lost 3 bases, and 16 bases lay between the germline ends. CDR3 in amino acids: CASSLSARASDYGYTF. In DNA, the CDR3 is TGCGCCAGCAGCTTGTCGGCCAGGGCCAGCGACTATGGCTACACCTTC.

The V gene is TRBV7-9, the J gene TRBJ2-7; 8 bases match TRBD2. The CDR3 runs 14 residues. Losses at the gene ends were 3 bases for V and 3 bases for J; bases not matched to a gene: 4. The germline gives CDR1 SEHNR, CDR2 FQNEAQ (reference sequence). This CDR3 is CASSFAGGYYEQYF. In DNA form, the CDR3 reads TGTGCCAGCAGCTTTGCGGGAGGTTACTACGAGCAGTACTTC.

J is TRBJ2-3 and V is TRBV7-8, with D perhaps matching TRBD2 (5 bases). The V gene lost 1 base and the J gene lost 2 bases, with 22 bases spanning the gap. Looked up from germline, CDR1 is SGHVS and CDR2 is FQNEAQ. This CDR3 spans 19 amino acids. CDR3 bases: TGTGCCAGCAGCTTAGTCCGAATAGGTGCGGAGGTACTCACAGATACGCAGTATTTT. Translated, it gives CASSLVRIGAEVLTDTQYF.

The V gene is TRBV7-2, the J gene TRBJ2-5, with 7 bases matching TRBD2. The CDR3 runs to 12 residues. The V and J ends lost 5 bases and 7 bases, in that order; junction bases with no gene match: 4. Germline V gene data show CDR1 as SGHTA and CDR2 as FQGNSA. The CDR3 DNA sequence: TGTGCCAGCAGCCTGGGGGAGGGGACCCAGTACTTC. It translates to CASSLGEGTQYF.

The sample holds one count of this clone. The J gene is TRBJ2-5, the V gene TRBV19, with 9 bases matching TRBD1. Trimming took 7 bases from V and 4 from J; bases not matched to a gene: 7. Germline V gives CDR1 LNHDA, CDR2 SQIVND (reference sequence). This CDR3 has 14 residues. CDR3 protein: CASNGQGQGETQYF. CDR3 DNA: TGTGCCAGTAATGGACAGGGACAGGGAGAGACCCAGTACTTC.

The table lists this clone with a count of one. The same CDR3 also results from other DNA sequences found in this sample. The chain is built from TRBV27 and TRBJ2-5; TRBD1 matches 9 bases. Trimming took 5 bases from V and 4 from J; bases not matched to a gene: 5. CDR3 size: 14 residues. Germline loops: CDR1 MNHEY, CDR2 SMNVEV (reference sequence). CDR3 residues: CASSLDRGIETQYF. CDR3 DNA: TGTGCCAGCAGTCTGGACAGGGGAATAGAGACCCAGTACTTC.

The chain has TRBV9 and TRBJ2-5; 13 bases map to TRBD2. Germline CDR1 SGDLS, CDR2 YYNGEE. The CDR3 consists of 16 residues. The trim removed 0 bases at V and 5 bases at J, leaving 4 bases unmatched. In nucleotides, the CDR3 is TGTGCCAGCAGCGTAGGGGGACTAGCGGGAAGGGAGACCCAGTACTTC. It specifies CASSVGGLAGRETQYF. Full variable domain (missing parts from reference TRBV9 and TRBJ2-5): DSGVTQTPKHLITATGQRVTLRCSPRSGDLSVYWYQQSLDQGLQFLIQYYNGEERAKGNILERFSAQQFPDLHSELNLSSLELGDSALYFCASSVGGLAGRETQYFGPGTRLLVL.

In its sample, this clone was seen once. The V and J genes are TRBV4-3 and TRBJ2-1; TRBD2 aligns across 12 bases. The CDR3 runs 16 residues. The germline V gene encodes CDR1 LGHNA and CDR2 YSLEER. The J segment lost 3 bases and the V segment lost 4 bases, leaving 4 bases of the junction unmatched. CDR3 nucleotide sequence: TGCGCCAGCAGCCGGGGACTAGCGGGCCACTACAATGAGCAGTTCTTC. Translating it yields CASSRGLAGHYNEQFF.

The chain combines TRBV7-6 with TRBJ2-1, with TRBD2 matching 14 bases. The CDR3 totals 17 residues. Germline loops: CDR1 SGHVS, CDR2 FNYEAQ. The V segment lost 3 bases and the J segment 5 bases; nucleotides outside the gene matches: 6. CDR3 DNA: TGTGCCAGCAGCTTGGCGACTAGCGGGAGGGAAAACAATGAGCAGTTCTTC. Residues: CASSLATSGRENNEQFF.

The chain combines TRBV7-2 with TRBJ2-7, with 8 bases fitting TRBD2. The CDR3 is 16 residues long. Germline V gene data show CDR1 as SGHTA and CDR2 as FQGNSA. V lost 1 base and J lost 0; bases outside the gene matches: 5. CDR3 loop: CASSLVSGGSSYEQYF. CDR3 bases: TGTGCCAGCAGCTTAGTATCGGGGGGGAGCTCCTACGAGCAGTACTTC.

V usage is TRBV6-6 and J usage is TRBJ2-7; 10 bases line up with TRBD2. The CDR3 spans 13 residues. J lost 2 bases, V lost 7 bases, and 2 bases had no gene match. From germline, CDR1 is MNHNY and CDR2 SVGAGI (reference sequence). The CDR3 region has the DNA TGTGCCAGCAAACTAGCGGGACCCTACGAGCAGTACTTC. Translation: CASKLAGPYEQYF.

The chain recombines TRBV11-3 with TRBJ2-1; TRBD2 agrees at 13 bases. Germline V lookup: CDR1 SGHNT, CDR2 YENEEA. Losses at the gene ends were 4 bases for V and 2 bases for J; bases not matched to a gene: 5. This CDR3 has 17 residues. Written as DNA, the CDR3 is TGTGCCAGCAGCTCGGGACTAGCGGGGCCTACCTACAATGAGCAGTTCTTC. Translated: CASSSGLAGPTYNEQFF. The variable domain in full, completed from reference TRBV11-3 and TRBJ2-1, reads EAGVVQSPRYKIIEKKQPVAFWCNPISGHNTLYWYLQNLGQGPELLIRYENEEAVDDSQLPKDRFSAERLKGVDSTLKIQPAELGDSAVYLCASSSGLAGPTYNEQFFGPGTRLTVL.

This sequence joins TRBV27 and TRBJ2-1; 9 nucleotides align to TRBD2. Germline V lookup: CDR1 MNHEY, CDR2 SMNVEV (reference sequence). The length of the CDR3 is 18 residues. Unmatched junction bases numbered 15, after V lost 4 bases and J lost 5 bases. CDR3 residues: CASSSLRLTTSGNNEQFF. The CDR3 DNA reads TGTGCCAGCAGTTCCCTCCGGCTCACGACTAGCGGTAACAATGAGCAGTTCTTC.

This chain uses TRBV13 with TRBJ2-1; D possibly corresponds to TRBD1 (6 bases). V lost 4 bases and J 5 bases, leaving 9 bases between the germline ends. This CDR3 is 13 amino acids long. Germline V lookup: CDR1 PRHDT, CDR2 FYEKMQ (reference sequence). The CDR3 loop reads CASSSDSNNEQFF. The CDR3 DNA is TGTGCCAGCAGCTCGGACAGTAACAATGAGCAGTTCTTC.

A word on this clone: The junction shows a germline mismatch at one end, possibly a read error. This chain uses TRBV15 with TRBJ2-2; 10 bases fit TRBD2. Germline assignment: CDR1 LNHNV and CDR2 YYDKDF (reference sequence). The CDR3 covers 18 residues. The CDR3 region is CATCRDLASGSRTGELFF. Written as DNA, the CDR3 is TGTGCCACCTGCAGAGATCTGGCTAGCGGGAGCAGAACCGGGGAGCTGTTTTTT.

The chain links TRBV6-5 to TRBJ1-5; D remains ambiguous. The V gene's germline CDR1 is MNHEY and CDR2 SVGAGI. This CDR3 comprises 13 residues. The germline V and J ends were trimmed by 6 bases and 4 bases, with 10 bases remaining between them. The CDR3 here is CASSPRTNQPQHF. The CDR3 DNA reads TGTGCCAGCAGCCCCCGAACTAATCAGCCCCAGCATTTT.

The chain carries TRBV6-5 and TRBJ1-2; 7 bases align to TRBD1. The ends lost 6 bases at V and 0 bases at J; junction bases unmatched: 1. The CDR3 is made up of 13 amino acids. The germline V gene has CDR1 MNHEY and CDR2 SVGAGI. The CDR3 protein is CASRGTANYGYTF. The CDR3 coding sequence is TGTGCCAGCAGAGGGACAGCTAACTATGGCTACACCTTC.

The chain couples TRBV18 to TRBJ2-7; 7 bases align to TRBD1. The CDR3 extends over 16 amino acids. The germline gives CDR1 KGHSH, CDR2 LQKENI. Losses at the gene ends were 4 bases for V and 1 base for J; bases not matched to a gene: 10. The CDR3 is CASSRGGIDSSYEQYF. CDR3 nucleotides: TGTGCCAGCTCACGAGGGGGCATCGACAGTTCCTACGAGCAGTACTTC.

The J gene is TRBJ1-1, the V gene TRBV15; D is unclear. Germline loops: CDR1 LNHNV, CDR2 YYDKDF (reference sequence). The V end lost 0 bases, the J end lost 7 bases, and 15 bases lay between the germline ends. CDR3 length: 15 residues. CDR3 nucleotides: TGTGCCACCAGCAGAGATGGAACGGCTAGCGGTGAAGCTTTCTTT. Translated, it gives CATSRDGTASGEAFF.

The chain combines TRBV5-1 with TRBJ2-7; 8 nucleotides line up with TRBD2. V lost 3 bases to trimming and J lost 2 bases; unmatched junction nucleotides: 4. The CDR3 covers 14 residues. From germline, CDR1 is SGHRS and CDR2 YFSETQ. DNA of the CDR3: TGCGCCAGCAGCTGGGGCGGGGGGACCTACGAGCAGTACTTC. It yields the protein CASSWGGGTYEQYF.